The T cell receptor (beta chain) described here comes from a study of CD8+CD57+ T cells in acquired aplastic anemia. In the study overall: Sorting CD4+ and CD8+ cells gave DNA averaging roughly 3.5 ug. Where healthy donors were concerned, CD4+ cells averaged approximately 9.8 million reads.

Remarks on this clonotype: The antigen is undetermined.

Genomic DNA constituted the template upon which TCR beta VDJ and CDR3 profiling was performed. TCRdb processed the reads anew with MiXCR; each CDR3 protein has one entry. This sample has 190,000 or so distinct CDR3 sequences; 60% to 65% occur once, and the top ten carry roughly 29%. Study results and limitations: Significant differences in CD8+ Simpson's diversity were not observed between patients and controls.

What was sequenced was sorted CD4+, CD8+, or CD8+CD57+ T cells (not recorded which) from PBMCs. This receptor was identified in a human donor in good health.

The CDR3 sequence: CSARGPLTIYNEQFF. CDR3 DNA: TGCAGTGCTAGAGGTCCACTAACTATCTACAATGAGCAGTTCTTT. The chain uses TRBV20-1 and TRBJ1-1; unclear D gene. Germline lookup yields CDR1 DFQATT and CDR2 SNEGSKA (reference sequence). The CDR3 has 15 amino acids. V lost 1 base and J lost 14, with 26 bases in between.